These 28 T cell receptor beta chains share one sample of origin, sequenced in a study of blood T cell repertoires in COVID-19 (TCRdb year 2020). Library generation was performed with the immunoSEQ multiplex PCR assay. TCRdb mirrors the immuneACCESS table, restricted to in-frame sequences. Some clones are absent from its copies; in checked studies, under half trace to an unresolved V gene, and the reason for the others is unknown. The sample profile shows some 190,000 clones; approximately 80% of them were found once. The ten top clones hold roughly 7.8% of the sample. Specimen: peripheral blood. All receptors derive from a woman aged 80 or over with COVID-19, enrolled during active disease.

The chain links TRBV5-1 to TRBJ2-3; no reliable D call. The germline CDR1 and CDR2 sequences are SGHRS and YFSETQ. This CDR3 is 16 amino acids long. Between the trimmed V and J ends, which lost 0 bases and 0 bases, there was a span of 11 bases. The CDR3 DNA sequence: TGCGCCAGCAGCTTGGTCCGGCAGGCTAGCACAGATACGCAGTATTTT. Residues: CASSLVRQASTDTQYF.

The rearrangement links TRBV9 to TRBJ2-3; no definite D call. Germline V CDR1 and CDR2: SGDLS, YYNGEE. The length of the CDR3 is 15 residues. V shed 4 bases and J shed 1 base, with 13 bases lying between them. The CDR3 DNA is TGTGCCAGCAGCACAGTGATGGGTGGCACAGATACGCAGTATTTT. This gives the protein CASSTVMGGTDTQYF.

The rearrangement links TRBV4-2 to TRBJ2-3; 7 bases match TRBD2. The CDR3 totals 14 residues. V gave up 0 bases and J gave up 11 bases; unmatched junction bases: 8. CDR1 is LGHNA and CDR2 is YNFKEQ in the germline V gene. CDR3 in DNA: TGTGCCAGCAGCCAAGAAAGGGGAGGGCGCAAGCAGTATTTT. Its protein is CASSQERGGRKQYF.

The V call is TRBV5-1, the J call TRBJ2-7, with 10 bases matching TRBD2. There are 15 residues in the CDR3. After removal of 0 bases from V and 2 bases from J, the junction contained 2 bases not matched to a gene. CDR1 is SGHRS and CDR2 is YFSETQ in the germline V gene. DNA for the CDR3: TGCGCCAGCAGCTTGGCTAGCGGGAGTACCTACGAGCAGTACTTC. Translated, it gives CASSLASGSTYEQYF.

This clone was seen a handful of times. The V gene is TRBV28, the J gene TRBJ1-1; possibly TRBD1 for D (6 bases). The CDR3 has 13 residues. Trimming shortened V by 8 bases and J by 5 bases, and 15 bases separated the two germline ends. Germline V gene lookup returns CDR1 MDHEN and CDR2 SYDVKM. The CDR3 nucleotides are TGTGCCAGCGGGGGTGGGGGGGCGACTGAAGCTTTCTTT. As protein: CASGGGGATEAFF. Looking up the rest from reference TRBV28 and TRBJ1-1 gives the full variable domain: DVKVTQSSRYLVKRTGEKVFLECVQDMDHENMFWYRQDPGLGLRLIYFSYDVKMKEKGDIPEGYSVSREKKERFSLILESASTNQTSMYLCASGGGGATEAFFGQGTRLTVV.

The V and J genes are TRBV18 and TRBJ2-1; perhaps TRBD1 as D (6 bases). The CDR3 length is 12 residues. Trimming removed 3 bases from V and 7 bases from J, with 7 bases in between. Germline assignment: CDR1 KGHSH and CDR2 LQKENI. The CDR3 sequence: CASSPQGNEQFF. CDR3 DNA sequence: TGTGCCAGCTCACCGCAGGGGAATGAGCAGTTCTTC. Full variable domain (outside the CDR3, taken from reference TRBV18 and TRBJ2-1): NAGVMQNPRHLVRRRGQEARLRCSPMKGHSHVYWYRQLPEEGLKFMVYLQKENIIDESGMPKERFSAEFPKEGPSILRIQQVVRGDSAAYFCASSPQGNEQFFGPGTRLTVL.

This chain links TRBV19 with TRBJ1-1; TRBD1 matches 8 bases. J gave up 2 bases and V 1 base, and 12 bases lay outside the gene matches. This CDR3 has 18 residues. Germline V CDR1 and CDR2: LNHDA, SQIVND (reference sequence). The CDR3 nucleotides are TGTGCCAGTAGTATAGTGAGACAGGGGATCGGCTCAAACACTGAAGCTTTCTTT. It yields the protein CASSIVRQGIGSNTEAFF.

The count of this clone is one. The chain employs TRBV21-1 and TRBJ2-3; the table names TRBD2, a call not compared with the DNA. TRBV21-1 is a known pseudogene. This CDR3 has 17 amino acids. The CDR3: CASSIRTIAGAPDTQYF. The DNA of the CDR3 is TGTGCCAGCAGCATCCGGACAATAGCGGGAGCCCCAGATACGCAGTATTTT.

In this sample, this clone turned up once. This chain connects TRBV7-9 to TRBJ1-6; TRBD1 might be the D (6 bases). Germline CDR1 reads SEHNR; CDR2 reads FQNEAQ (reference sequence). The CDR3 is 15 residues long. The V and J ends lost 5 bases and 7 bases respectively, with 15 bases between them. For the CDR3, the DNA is TGTGCCAGCAGCATGCGGGGGCCCGGGAATTCACCCCTCCACTTT. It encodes CASSMRGPGNSPLHF.

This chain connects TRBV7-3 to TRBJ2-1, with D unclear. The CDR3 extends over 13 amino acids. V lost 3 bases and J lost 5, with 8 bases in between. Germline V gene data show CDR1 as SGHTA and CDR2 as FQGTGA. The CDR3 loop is CASSFGSNNEQFF. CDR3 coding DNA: TGTGCCAGCAGCTTTGGTAGCAACAATGAGCAGTTCTTC.

CDR3 nucleotides: TGTGCCAGCAGTCTTTGGGGGGGACTCGGTCCCGGCGAGCAGTACTTC. Its translation: CASSLWGGLGPGEQYF. The chain uses TRBV2 and TRBJ2-7; 7 bases are a match to TRBD2. From germline, CDR1 is SNHLY and CDR2 FYNNEI. The CDR3 contains 16 residues. With V trimmed by 5 bases and J by 6 bases, 16 bases remained unmatched.

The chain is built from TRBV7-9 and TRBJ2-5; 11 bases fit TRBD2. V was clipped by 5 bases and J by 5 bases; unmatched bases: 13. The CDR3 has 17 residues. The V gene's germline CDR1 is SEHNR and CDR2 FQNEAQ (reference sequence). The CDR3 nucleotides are TGTGCCAGCAGCGCGGGACTAGCGGTCCGAGGAGGGGAGACCCAGTACTTC. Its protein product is CASSAGLAVRGGETQYF.

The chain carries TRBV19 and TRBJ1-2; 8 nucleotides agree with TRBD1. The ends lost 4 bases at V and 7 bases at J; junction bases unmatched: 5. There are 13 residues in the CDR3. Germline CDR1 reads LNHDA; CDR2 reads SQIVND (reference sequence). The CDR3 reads CASSRQGTGGYTF. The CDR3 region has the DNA TGTGCCAGTAGTAGACAGGGGACGGGTGGCTACACCTTC.

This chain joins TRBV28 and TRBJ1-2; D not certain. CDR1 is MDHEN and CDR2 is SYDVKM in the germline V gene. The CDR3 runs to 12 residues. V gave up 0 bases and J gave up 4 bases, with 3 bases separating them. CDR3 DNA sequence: TGTGCCAGCAGTTTATGGGCCTATGGCTACACCTTC. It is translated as CASSLWAYGYTF.

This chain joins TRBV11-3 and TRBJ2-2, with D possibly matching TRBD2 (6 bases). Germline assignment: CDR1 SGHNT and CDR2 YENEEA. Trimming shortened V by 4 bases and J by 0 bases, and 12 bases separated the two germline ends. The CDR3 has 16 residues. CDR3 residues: CASSWVGLANTGELFF. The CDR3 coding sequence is TGTGCCAGCAGCTGGGTGGGACTTGCGAACACCGGGGAGCTGTTTTTT. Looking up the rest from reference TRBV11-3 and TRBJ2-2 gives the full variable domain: EAGVVQSPRYKIIEKKQPVAFWCNPISGHNTLYWYLQNLGQGPELLIRYENEEAVDDSQLPKDRFSAERLKGVDSTLKIQPAELGDSAVYLCASSWVGLANTGELFFGEGSRLTVL.

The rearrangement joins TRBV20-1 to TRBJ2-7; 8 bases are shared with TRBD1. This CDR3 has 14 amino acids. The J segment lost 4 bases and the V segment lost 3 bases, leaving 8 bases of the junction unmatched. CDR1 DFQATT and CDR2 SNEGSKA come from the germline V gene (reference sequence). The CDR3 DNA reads TGCAGTGCTAGTAGACAGGGGATGTTATACGAGCAGTACTTC. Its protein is CSASRQGMLYEQYF.

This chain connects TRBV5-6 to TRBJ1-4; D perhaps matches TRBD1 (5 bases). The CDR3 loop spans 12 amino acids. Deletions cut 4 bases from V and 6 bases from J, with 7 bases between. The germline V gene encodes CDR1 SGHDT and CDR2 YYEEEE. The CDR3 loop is CASSLRDEKLFF. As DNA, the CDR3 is TGTGCCAGCAGCCTCAGGGATGAAAAACTGTTTTTT. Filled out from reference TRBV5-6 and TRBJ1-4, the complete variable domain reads DAGVTQSPTHLIKTRGQQVTLRCSPKSGHDTVSWYQQALGQGPQFIFQYYEEEERQRGNFPDRFSGHQFPNYSSELNVNALLLGDSALYLCASSLRDEKLFFGSGTQLSVL.

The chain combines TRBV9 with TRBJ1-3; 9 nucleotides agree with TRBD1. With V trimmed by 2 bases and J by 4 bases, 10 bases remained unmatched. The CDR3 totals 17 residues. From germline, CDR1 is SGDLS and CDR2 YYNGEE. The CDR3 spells CASSVEIQGARGNTIYF. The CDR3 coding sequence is TGTGCCAGCAGCGTCGAAATACAGGGGGCGAGGGGAAACACCATATATTTT.

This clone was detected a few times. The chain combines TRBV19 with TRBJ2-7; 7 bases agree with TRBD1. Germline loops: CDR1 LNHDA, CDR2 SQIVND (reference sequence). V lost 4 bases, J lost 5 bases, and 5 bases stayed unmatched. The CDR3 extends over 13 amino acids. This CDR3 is CASSTVTGNEQYF. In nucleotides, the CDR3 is TGTGCCAGTAGTACGGTGACAGGGAACGAGCAGTACTTC.

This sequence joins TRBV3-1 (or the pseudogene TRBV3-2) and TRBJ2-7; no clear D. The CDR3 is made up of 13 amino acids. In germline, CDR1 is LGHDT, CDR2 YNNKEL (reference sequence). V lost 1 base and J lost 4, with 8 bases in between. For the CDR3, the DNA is TGTGCCAGCAGCCAAGCTCCCGGTTACGAGCAGTACTTC. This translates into CASSQAPGYEQYF.

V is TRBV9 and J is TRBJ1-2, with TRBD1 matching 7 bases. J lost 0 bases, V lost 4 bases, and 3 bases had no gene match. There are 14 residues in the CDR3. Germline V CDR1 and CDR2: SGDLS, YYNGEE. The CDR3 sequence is CASSRQGPNYGYTF. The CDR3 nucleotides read TGTGCCAGCAGCCGACAGGGCCCTAACTATGGCTACACCTTC.

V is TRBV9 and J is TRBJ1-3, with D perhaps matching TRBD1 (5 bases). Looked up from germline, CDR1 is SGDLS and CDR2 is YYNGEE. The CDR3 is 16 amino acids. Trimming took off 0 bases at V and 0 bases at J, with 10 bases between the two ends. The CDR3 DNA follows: TGTGCCAGCAGCGTAGAGGGGCTATTCTCTGGAAACACCATATATTTT. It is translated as CASSVEGLFSGNTIYF.

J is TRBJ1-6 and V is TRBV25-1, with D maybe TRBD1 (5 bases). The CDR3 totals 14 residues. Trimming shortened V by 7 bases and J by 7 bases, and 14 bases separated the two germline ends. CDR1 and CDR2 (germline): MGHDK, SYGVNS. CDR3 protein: CASIEWGVNSPLHF. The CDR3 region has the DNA TGTGCCAGCATCGAATGGGGGGTGAATTCACCCCTCCACTTT.

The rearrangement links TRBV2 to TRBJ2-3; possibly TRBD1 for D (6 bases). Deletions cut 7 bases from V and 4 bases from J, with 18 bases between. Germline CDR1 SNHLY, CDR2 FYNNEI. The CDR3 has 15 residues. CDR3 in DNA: TGTGCCAGCAACGCTGGCACAGGGTTACCAGATACGCAGTATTTT. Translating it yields CASNAGTGLPDTQYF.

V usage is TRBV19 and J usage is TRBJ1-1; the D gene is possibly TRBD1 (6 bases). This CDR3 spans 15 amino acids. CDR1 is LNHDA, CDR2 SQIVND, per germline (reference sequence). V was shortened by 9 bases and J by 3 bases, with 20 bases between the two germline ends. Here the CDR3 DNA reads TGTGCCAGCCGCCTGGGGGAGGGGGTGGACACTGAAGCTTTCTTT. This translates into CASRLGEGVDTEAFF.

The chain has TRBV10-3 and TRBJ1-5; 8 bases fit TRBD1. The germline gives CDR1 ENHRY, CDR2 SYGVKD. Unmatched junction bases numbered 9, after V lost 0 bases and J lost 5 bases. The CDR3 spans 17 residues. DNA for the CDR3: TGTGCCATCAGTGAGTCGGTCAGGGGGCTGAGAGATCAGCCCCAGCATTTT. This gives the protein CAISESVRGLRDQPQHF.

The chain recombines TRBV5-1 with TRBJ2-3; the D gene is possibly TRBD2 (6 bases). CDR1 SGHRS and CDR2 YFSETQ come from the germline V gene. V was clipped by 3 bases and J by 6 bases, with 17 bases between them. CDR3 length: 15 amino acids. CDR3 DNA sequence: TGCGCCAGCAGCTCGGGGACGACTAGGTCGGATACGCAGTATTTT. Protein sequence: CASSSGTTRSDTQYF.

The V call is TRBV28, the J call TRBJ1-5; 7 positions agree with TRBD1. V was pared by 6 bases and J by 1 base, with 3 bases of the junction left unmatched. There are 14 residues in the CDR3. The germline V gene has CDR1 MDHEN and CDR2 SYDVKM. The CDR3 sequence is CASSPRGSNQPQHF. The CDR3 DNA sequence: TGTGCCAGCAGCCCCAGGGGGAGCAATCAGCCCCAGCATTTT.